Below are 10 T cell receptor beta chains sequenced from a single sample in a study of T cell responses to AZD1222 COVID-19 vaccine. Profiled with immunoSEQ multiplex PCR; TCRdb holds only in-frame clones, not every one. This sample's table has about 140,000 clones. The specimen was peripheral blood. Receptor source: an adult in good health.

This chain connects TRBV10-3 to TRBJ1-2, with D possibly TRBD1 on 6 matching bases. This CDR3 spans 12 amino acids. V was pared by 7 bases and J by 6 bases, with 12 bases between. Germline CDR1 and CDR2: ENHRY and SYGVKD. The CDR3 sequence: CAITTGRDGYTF. In nucleotides, the CDR3 is TGTGCCATCACCACAGGGAGGGATGGCTACACCTTC.

The gene calls are TRBV9 and TRBJ2-7, with 12 bases matching TRBD1. The trim removed 4 bases at V and 4 bases at J, leaving 12 bases unmatched. This CDR3 region has 17 residues. CDR1 and CDR2 (germline): SGDLS, YYNGEE. The CDR3, as DNA: TGTGCCAGCAGCTCGCCTCCCGGGACAGGGGGCAATTACGAGCAGTACTTC. Translating it yields CASSSPPGTGGNYEQYF.

The chain combines TRBV12-5 with TRBJ1-1; 7 bases are shared with TRBD1. Germline V lookup: CDR1 LGHNT, CDR2 FRNRAP. This CDR3 contains 15 residues. V dropped 6 bases and J dropped 2; count of bases not matched to a gene: 9. The CDR3 loop is CASGRDSTQNTEAFF. In DNA form, the CDR3 reads TGTGCTAGTGGCCGGGACAGCACTCAAAACACTGAAGCTTTCTTT.

The chain uses TRBV5-4 and TRBJ2-6; maybe TRBD2 (5 bases). The CDR3 extends over 14 amino acids. The V and J ends lost 4 bases and 2 bases respectively, with 7 bases between them. CDR1 and CDR2 (germline): SGHNT, YYREEE (reference sequence). The CDR3 DNA is TGTGCCAGCAGCCGGGATCCTGGGGCCAACGTCCTGACTTTC. This encodes CASSRDPGANVLTF. The whole variable domain, remainder taken from reference TRBV5-4 and TRBJ2-6, is ETGVTQSPTHLIKTRGQQVTLRCSSQSGHNTVSWYQQALGQGPQFIFQYYREEENGRGNFPPRFSGLQFPNYSSELNVNALELDDSALYLCASSRDPGANVLTFGAGSRLTVL.

CDR3: CASSQERRGQDYGYTF. The DNA for the CDR3 is TGCGCCAGCAGCCAAGAGAGAAGGGGCCAAGACTATGGCTACACCTTC. The V and J genes are TRBV4-1 and TRBJ1-2, with a weak D call TRBD1 (5 bases). Between the trimmed V and J ends, which lost 0 bases and 3 bases, there was a span of 14 bases. Germline V gives CDR1 MGHRA, CDR2 YSYEKL. The CDR3 is made up of 16 amino acids.

This chain connects TRBV19 to TRBJ1-1, with TRBD1 matching over 7 bases. Germline trimming cut 5 bases from V and 8 bases from J; bases unmatched to any gene: 8. The CDR3 is 13 amino acids. Germline-derived CDR1 and CDR2 are LNHDA and SQIVND (reference sequence). In nucleotides, the CDR3 is TGTGCCAGTAGTTCACGACAGGGCCGGGAAGCTTTCTTT. It codes for CASSSRQGREAFF.

This chain connects TRBV7-9 to TRBJ1-2, with D tentatively TRBD1 (6 bases). Germline V lookup: CDR1 SEHNR, CDR2 FQNEAQ (reference sequence). This CDR3 region has 16 residues. Trimming removed 5 bases from V and 1 base from J, with 17 bases in between. The CDR3 DNA follows: TGTGCCAGCAGCCCCCGGCCGGGGGGACATAACTATGGCTACACCTTC. Protein sequence: CASSPRPGGHNYGYTF. The variable domain in full, completed from reference TRBV7-9 and TRBJ1-2, reads DTGVSQNPRHKITKRGQNVTFRCDPISEHNRLYWYRQTLGQGPEFLTYFQNEAQLEKSRLLSDRFSAERPKGSFSTLEIQRTEQGDSAMYLCASSPRPGGHNYGYTFGSGTRLTVV.

V is TRBV12-5 and J is TRBJ2-1; TRBD1 is a possible D gene (6 bases). Looked up from germline, CDR1 is LGHNT and CDR2 is FRNRAP. Deletions cut 2 bases from V and 4 bases from J, with 15 bases between. This CDR3 is built from 16 residues. As DNA, the CDR3 is TGTGCTAGTGGTTTGCCTGGACAGAGGAAATACAATGAGCAGTTCTTC. Translated, it gives CASGLPGQRKYNEQFF.

The rearrangement joins TRBV5-1 to TRBJ2-3, with D possibly called TRBD1 or TRBD2 (6 bases each). This CDR3 contains 14 residues. The germline V gene encodes CDR1 SGHRS and CDR2 YFSETQ. V lost 7 bases to trimming and J lost 4 bases, with 16 bases between them. The CDR3 reads CASRRGIEADTQYF. Written as DNA, the CDR3 is TGCGCCAGCCGGAGGGGGATTGAAGCAGATACGCAGTATTTT.

V usage is TRBV6-5 and J usage is TRBJ2-5, with TRBD2 matching over 12 bases. The trim removed 4 bases at V and 2 bases at J, leaving 2 bases unmatched. The CDR3 consists of 15 residues. Germline values: CDR1 MNHEY, CDR2 SVGAGI. DNA for the CDR3: TGTGCCAGCAGTTCCGGGACTAGCGGGCAAGAGACCCAGTACTTC. This encodes CASSSGTSGQETQYF.